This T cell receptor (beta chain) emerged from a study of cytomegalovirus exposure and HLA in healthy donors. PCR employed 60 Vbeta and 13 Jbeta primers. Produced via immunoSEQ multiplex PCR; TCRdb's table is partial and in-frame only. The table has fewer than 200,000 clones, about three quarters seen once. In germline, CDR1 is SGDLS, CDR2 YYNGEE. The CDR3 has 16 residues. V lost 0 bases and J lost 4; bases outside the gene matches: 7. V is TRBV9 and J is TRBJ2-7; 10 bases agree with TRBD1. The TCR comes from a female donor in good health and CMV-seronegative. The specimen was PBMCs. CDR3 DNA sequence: TGTGCCAGCAGCGTAGTTCCAACGGGACAGGGGTACGAGCAGTACTTC. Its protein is CASSVVPTGQGYEQYF. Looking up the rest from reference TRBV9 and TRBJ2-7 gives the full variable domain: DSGVTQTPKHLITATGQRVTLRCSPRSGDLSVYWYQQSLDQGLQFLIQYYNGEERAKGNILERFSAQQFPDLHSELNLSSLELGDSALYFCASSVVPTGQGYEQYFGPGTRLTVT.